This T cell receptor (beta chain) was identified in a study of cytomegalovirus exposure and HLA in healthy donors. The V gene's germline CDR1 is SGHTA and CDR2 FQGNSA. The CDR3 contains 13 residues. With 5 bases removed from V and 0 bases from J, the gap between germline ends came to 8 bases. It was healthy bone marrow donors who served as donors. In regard to this clone: Its antigen is undetermined.

PCR amplification relied on 60 Vbeta primers (plus 13 Jbeta primers). Using immunoSEQ multiplex PCR, the repertoire was profiled, and TCRdb retains in-frame clones only, with some absent. The profile covers roughly 200,000 clones, with roughly 85% appearing a single time and about 4.4% taken by the ten largest. Notes on the study in general: Later analysis identified several of the most significant clusters that appeared linked to common viral pathogens. DRB1 showed the most TCR associations and HLA-C the fewest in a later analysis, as rates varied by HLA locus. A later analysis reportedly identified an Asian-associated ancestry cluster as carrying fewer N-insertions than the roughly 670-donor mean.

The rearrangement joins TRBV7-2 to TRBJ2-7; no clear D. Sequencing was performed on PBMCs. The sequence was obtained from a woman aged 25-40 years in good health and CMV-seropositive. CDR3 residues: CASSPSSSYEQYF. CDR3 DNA sequence: TGTGCCAGCAGCCCCTCTAGCTCCTACGAGCAGTACTTC.